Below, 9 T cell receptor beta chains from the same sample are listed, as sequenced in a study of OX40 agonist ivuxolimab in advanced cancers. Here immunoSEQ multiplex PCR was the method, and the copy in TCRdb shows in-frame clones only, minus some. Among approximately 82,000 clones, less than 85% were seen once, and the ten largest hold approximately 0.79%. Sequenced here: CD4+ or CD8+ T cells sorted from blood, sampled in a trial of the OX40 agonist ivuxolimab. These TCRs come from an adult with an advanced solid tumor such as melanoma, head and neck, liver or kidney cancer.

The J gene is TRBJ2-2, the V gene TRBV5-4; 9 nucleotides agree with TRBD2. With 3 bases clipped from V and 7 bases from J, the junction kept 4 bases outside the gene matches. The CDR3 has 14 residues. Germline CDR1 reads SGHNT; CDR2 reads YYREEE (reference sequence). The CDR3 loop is CASSYTSGHGELFF. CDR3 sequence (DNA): TGTGCCAGCAGCTATACTAGCGGGCACGGGGAGCTGTTTTTT.

CDR3 amino acids: CASSPQTLTTEAFF. CDR3 DNA: TGTGCCAGCAGCCCGCAGACGCTGACCACTGAAGCTTTCTTT. The V gene is TRBV11-1, the J gene TRBJ1-1; no definite D call. The germline V and J ends were trimmed by 5 bases and 4 bases, with 14 bases remaining between them. The germline CDR1 and CDR2 sequences are SGHAT and FQDESV (reference sequence). The CDR3 covers 14 residues.

For the CDR3, the DNA is TGCAGCGTTGAAGATTTTAGACTAGCCAGACCCGCCTACAATGAGCAGTTCTTC. Translating gives CSVEDFRLARPAYNEQFF. V and J are TRBV29-1 and TRBJ2-1; TRBD2 matches at 7 bases. The CDR3 extends over 18 amino acids. Germline values: CDR1 SQVTM, CDR2 ANQGSEA. The V and J ends lost 0 bases and 2 bases, in that order; junction bases with no gene match: 13.

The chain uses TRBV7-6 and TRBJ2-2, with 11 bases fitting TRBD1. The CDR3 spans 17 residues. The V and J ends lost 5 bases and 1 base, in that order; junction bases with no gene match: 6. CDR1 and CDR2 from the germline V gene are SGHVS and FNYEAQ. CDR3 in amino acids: CASSRTGGAGNTGELFF. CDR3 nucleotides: TGTGCCAGCAGCAGGACAGGGGGCGCGGGGAACACCGGGGAGCTGTTTTTT.

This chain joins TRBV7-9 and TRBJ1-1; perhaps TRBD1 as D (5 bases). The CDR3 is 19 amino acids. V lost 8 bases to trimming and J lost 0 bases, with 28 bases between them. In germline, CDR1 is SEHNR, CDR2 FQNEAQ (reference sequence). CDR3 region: CASQGNRPQANNMNTEAFF. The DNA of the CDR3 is TGTGCCAGCCAGGGAAACAGGCCGCAGGCCAATAACATGAACACTGAAGCTTTCTTT.

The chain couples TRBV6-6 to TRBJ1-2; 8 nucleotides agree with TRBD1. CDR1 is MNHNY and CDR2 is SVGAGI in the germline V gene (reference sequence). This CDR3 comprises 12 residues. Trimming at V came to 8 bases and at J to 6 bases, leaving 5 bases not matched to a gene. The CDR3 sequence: CASSPTGDGYTF. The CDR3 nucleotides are TGTGCCAGCTCACCGACAGGGGATGGCTACACCTTC.

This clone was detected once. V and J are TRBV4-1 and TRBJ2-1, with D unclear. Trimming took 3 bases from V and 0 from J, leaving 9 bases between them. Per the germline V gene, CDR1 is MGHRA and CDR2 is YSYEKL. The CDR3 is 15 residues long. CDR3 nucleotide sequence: TGCGCCAGCAGCCAGGGCCTCCTCTCCTACAATGAGCAGTTCTTC. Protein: CASSQGLLSYNEQFF.

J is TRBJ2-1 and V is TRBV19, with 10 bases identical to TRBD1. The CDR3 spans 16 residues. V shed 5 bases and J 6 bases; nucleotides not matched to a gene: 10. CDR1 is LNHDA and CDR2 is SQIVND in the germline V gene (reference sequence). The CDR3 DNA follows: TGTGCCAGTAGTCCCAACGGTAGGACAGGGGGCAATGAGCAGTTCTTC. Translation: CASSPNGRTGGNEQFF.

The CDR3 DNA follows: TGTGCCAGCACCCCTCCGGCACAAGAGACCCAGTACTTC. Protein: CASTPPAQETQYF. The chain recombines TRBV6-5 with TRBJ2-5, with no clear D. Germline V CDR1 and CDR2: MNHEY, SVGAGI. V lost 7 bases, J lost 2 bases, and 11 bases lay in between. The CDR3 extends over 13 amino acids.